The rows below give T cell receptor beta chains drawn from one sample of a study of radiotherapy plus CTLA-4 blockade in lung cancer. The assay was immunoSEQ multiplex PCR, and TCRdb's table has in-frame clones only and misses some. The table lists some 32,000 clones, approximately 70% of them singletons, with under 5% in the top ten. This material consisted of peripheral blood, taken from a patient treated with radiotherapy plus ipilimumab. Receptors were obtained from a human donor with non-small cell lung cancer who had stable disease on radiotherapy plus ipilimumab. The CDR3 runs from the conserved cysteine through the conserved F or W. Fields, in order: D gene, V gene, clone size, J gene, CDR3 protein, CDR3 DNA. A D gene is named only where the DNA matches it firmly. Size is stated for part of the rows, as once, few or many counts, or as a class when the clone is expanded.

D gene: NA; V gene: TRBV15; clone size: few; J gene: TRBJ2-1; CDR3 protein: CATSREGRVQFF; CDR3 DNA: TGTGCCACCAGCAGAGAAGGCAGGGTGCAGTTCTTC
D gene: TRBD2; V gene: TRBV18; clone size: NA; J gene: TRBJ2-7; CDR3 protein: CASSRTSGRSPYEQYF; CDR3 DNA: TGTGCCAGCTCGAGGACTAGCGGGAGATCCCCCTACGAGCAGTACTTC
D gene: TRBD1; V gene: TRBV5-5; clone size: NA; J gene: TRBJ2-7; CDR3 protein: CASTRDRPYEQYF; CDR3 DNA: TGTGCCAGCACCCGGGACAGGCCCTACGAGCAGTACTTC
D gene: NA; V gene: TRBV7-8; clone size: NA; J gene: TRBJ1-4; CDR3 protein: CASSPNPTSRPNEKLFF; CDR3 DNA: TGTGCCAGCAGCCCAAACCCCACATCGAGGCCTAATGAAAAACTGTTTTTT
D gene: NA; V gene: TRBV27; clone size: NA; J gene: TRBJ1-1; CDR3 protein: CASRGLMNTEAFF; CDR3 DNA: TGTGCCAGCAGGGGGCTGATGAACACTGAAGCTTTCTTT
D gene: NA; V gene: TRBV7-2; clone size: NA; J gene: TRBJ2-2; CDR3 protein: CASSPQWNGELFF; CDR3 DNA: TGTGCCAGCAGCCCCCAGTGGAACGGGGAGCTGTTTTTT
D gene: NA; V gene: TRBV4-3; clone size: few; J gene: TRBJ2-1; CDR3 protein: CASSQASGSYNEQFF; CDR3 DNA: TGCGCCAGCAGCCAAGCGAGCGGCTCCTACAATGAGCAGTTCTTC
D gene: TRBD1; V gene: TRBV4-2; clone size: NA; J gene: TRBJ2-2; CDR3 protein: CASSLGQGAGELFF; CDR3 DNA: TGTGCCAGCAGCCTGGGACAGGGGGCCGGGGAGCTGTTTTTT
D gene: NA; V gene: TRBV29-1; clone size: NA; J gene: TRBJ2-3; CDR3 protein: CSVRGPPGDTQYF; CDR3 DNA: TGCAGCGTTAGGGGACCTCCAGGGGATACGCAGTATTTT
D gene: TRBD2; V gene: TRBV29-1; clone size: NA; J gene: TRBJ2-7; CDR3 protein: CSGGGLASVGPYEQYF; CDR3 DNA: TGCAGCGGGGGGGGACTAGCGTCTGTCGGGCCCTACGAGCAGTACTTC
D gene: NA; V gene: TRBV28; clone size: NA; J gene: TRBJ2-2; CDR3 protein: CASRRNTGELFF; CDR3 DNA: TGTGCCAGCAGGCGGAACACCGGGGAGCTGTTTTTT
D gene: NA; V gene: TRBV27; clone size: NA; J gene: TRBJ2-5; CDR3 protein: CASPGGWKTQYF; CDR3 DNA: TGTGCCAGTCCAGGGGGGTGGAAGACCCAGTACTTC
D gene: TRBD1; V gene: TRBV27; clone size: NA; J gene: TRBJ2-2; CDR3 protein: CASTGRGHSGFTGELFF; CDR3 DNA: TGTGCCAGCACCGGAAGGGGGCATTCGGGTTTCACCGGGGAGCTGTTTTTT
D gene: NA; V gene: TRBV6-1; clone size: NA; J gene: TRBJ1-1; CDR3 protein: CASGYEAFF; CDR3 DNA: TGTGCCAGCGGCTACGAAGCTTTCTTT
D gene: NA; V gene: TRBV7-2; clone size: once; J gene: TRBJ1-4; CDR3 protein: CASSLGGGATNEKLFF; CDR3 DNA: TGTGCCAGCAGCTTAGGAGGAGGCGCAACTAATGAAAAACTGTTTTTT
D gene: NA; V gene: TRBV7-8; clone size: once; J gene: TRBJ2-1; CDR3 protein: CASSLAGGAFF; CDR3 DNA: TGTGCCAGCAGCTTAGCGGGAGGTGCGTTCTTC
D gene: NA; V gene: TRBV5-1; clone size: NA; J gene: TRBJ2-7; CDR3 protein: CASSLGDWRAF; CDR3 DNA: TGCGCCAGCAGCTTGGGGGACTGGAGGGCATTC
D gene: NA; V gene: TRBV7-8; clone size: NA; J gene: TRBJ1-1; CDR3 protein: CASSSGGAVDTEAFF; CDR3 DNA: TGTGCCAGCAGCTCTGGGGGGGCGGTAGACACTGAGGCTTTCTTT
D gene: NA; V gene: TRBV7-3; clone size: NA; J gene: TRBJ1-6; CDR3 protein: CASSPTPGSPLHF; CDR3 DNA: TGTGCCAGCAGCCCTACCCCGGGTTCACCCCTCCACTTT